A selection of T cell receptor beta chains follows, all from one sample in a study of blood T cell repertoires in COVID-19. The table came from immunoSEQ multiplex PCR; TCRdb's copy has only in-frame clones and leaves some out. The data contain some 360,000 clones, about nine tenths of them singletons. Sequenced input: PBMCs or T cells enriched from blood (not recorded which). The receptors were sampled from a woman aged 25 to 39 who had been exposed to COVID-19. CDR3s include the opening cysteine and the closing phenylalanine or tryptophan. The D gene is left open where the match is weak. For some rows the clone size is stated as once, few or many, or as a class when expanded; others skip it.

TGTGCCAGCAGTTTATCTCTGGAGGGGCGTTCGGAAGCTTTCTTT	CASSLSLEGRSEAFF	.	TRBV27	TRBJ1-1	.
TGCGCCAGCAGCTTAACAGTACAAGAGACCCAGTACTTC	CASSLTVQETQYF	.	TRBV5-1	TRBJ2-5	.
TGTGCCAGCCTGAGTGAGCGCACAGATACGCAGTATTTT	CASLSERTDTQYF	.	TRBV27	TRBJ2-3	.
TGTGCCAGCAGTTACTCAGGGGACAATCAGCCCCAGCATTTT	CASSYSGDNQPQHF	.	TRBV6-5	TRBJ1-5	once
TGCAGCGTTGACCTCGGGACAGGGACTTACGAGCAGTACTTC	CSVDLGTGTYEQYF	TRBD1	TRBV29-1	TRBJ2-7	.
TGTGCCAGCAGCTTAAATGCAGGAATCTACCCTGGAAACACCATATATTTT	CASSLNAGIYPGNTIYF	.	TRBV7-8	TRBJ1-3	.
TGTGCCAGCAGTTTATTCGATCCCGGGAGCAATCAGCCCCAGCATTTT	CASSLFDPGSNQPQHF	.	TRBV27	TRBJ1-5	.
TGCGCCAGCAGTGAGTGGGGGGGTGGCTACACCTTC	CASSEWGGGYTF	.	TRBV10-2	TRBJ1-2	.
TGCGCCAGCAGCCAAGGCCACCGTACAGGCCCGGCTAATGAAAAACTGTTTTTT	CASSQGHRTGPANEKLFF	.	TRBV4-1	TRBJ1-4	.
TGTGCCAGCAGCTTAGGGAGCAACGGAAACACCATATATTTT	CASSLGSNGNTIYF	.	TRBV7-2	TRBJ1-3	.
TGTGCCAGCAGTGAGGGAGAGATGGGTAATGAAAAACTGTTTTTT	CASSEGEMGNEKLFF	.	TRBV6-1	TRBJ1-4	.
TGTGCCAGCTCACCAAGGACAGGGCCCATCTACGAGCAGTACTTC	CASSPRTGPIYEQYF	TRBD1	TRBV18	TRBJ2-7	.
TGTGCCAGCAGTTTATGGGCCTCAAGCTCTGGGGCCAACGTCCTGACTTTC	CASSLWASSSGANVLTF	.	TRBV27	TRBJ2-6	.
TGCGCCAGCAGCCCACTAGCGGGAGCACACGAGCAGTACTTC	CASSPLAGAHEQYF	TRBD2	TRBV10-1	TRBJ2-7	.
TGTGCCAGCAGCCAACCCGAGGGTCACACCGGGGAGCTGTTTTTT	CASSQPEGHTGELFF	.	TRBV4-2	TRBJ2-2	few
TGTGCCAGCAGTCGAAAGGACGGGACAGGGGCTTCACCCCTCCACTTT	CASSRKDGTGASPLHF	TRBD1	TRBV27	TRBJ1-6	.
TGTGCCAGCAGTCGCGAAAAGAACACTGAAGCTTTCTTT	CASSREKNTEAFF	.	TRBV6-5	TRBJ1-1	once
TGCAGCGCCCCGGGACAGGGGGCTAGAGGCTACACCTTC	CSAPGQGARGYTF	TRBD1	TRBV29-1	TRBJ1-2	.
TGTGCCAGCAGTGAAGGCCTAGCGGGGGCAGGTACGCAGTATTTT	CASSEGLAGAGTQYF	TRBD2	TRBV2	TRBJ2-3	.
TGTGCCAGCAGCCCCCGACAGGTCACAGATACGCAGTATTTT	CASSPRQVTDTQYF	.	TRBV9	TRBJ2-3	.
TGTGCCAGCAGCCAATCTACAGGGGGAGGTAATTCACCCCTCCACTTT	CASSQSTGGGNSPLHF	TRBD1	TRBV16	TRBJ1-6	.
TGTGCCAGCACCTCACCGTCCAGATACGAGCAGTACTTC	CASTSPSRYEQYF	.	TRBV2	TRBJ2-7	.